The T cell receptor (beta chain) described here comes from a study of T cell responses to AZD1222 COVID-19 vaccine. Sequencing used immunoSEQ multiplex PCR; TCRdb keeps in-frame clones, though not all of them. The sample contains 85,000 to 110,000 clones, over 80% of which appear only once. The junction had 1 base not matched to a gene; V was cut back by 5 bases and J by 0 bases. The CDR3 covers 14 residues. CDR1 and CDR2 (germline): WSHSY, SAAADI. Sequencing was performed on peripheral blood, taken on day 0 of AZD1222 vaccination. The sequence derives from an adult in good health. The chain carries TRBV10-2 and TRBJ1-3; TRBD1 aligns across 7 bases. CDR3: CASSSGGSGNTIYF. The CDR3, as DNA: TGCGCCAGCAGTTCAGGGGGCTCTGGAAACACCATATATTTT.